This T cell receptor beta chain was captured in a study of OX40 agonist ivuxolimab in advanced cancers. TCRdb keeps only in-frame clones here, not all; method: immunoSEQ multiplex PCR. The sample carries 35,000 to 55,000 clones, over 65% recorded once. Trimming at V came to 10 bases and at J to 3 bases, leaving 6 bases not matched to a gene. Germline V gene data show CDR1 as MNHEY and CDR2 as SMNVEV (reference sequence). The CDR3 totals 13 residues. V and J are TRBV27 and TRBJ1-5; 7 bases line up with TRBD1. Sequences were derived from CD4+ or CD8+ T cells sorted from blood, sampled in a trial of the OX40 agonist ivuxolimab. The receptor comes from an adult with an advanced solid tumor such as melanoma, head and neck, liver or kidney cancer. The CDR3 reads CATRQGNNQPQHF. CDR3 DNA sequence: TGTGCCACCAGACAGGGAAACAATCAGCCCCAGCATTTT.